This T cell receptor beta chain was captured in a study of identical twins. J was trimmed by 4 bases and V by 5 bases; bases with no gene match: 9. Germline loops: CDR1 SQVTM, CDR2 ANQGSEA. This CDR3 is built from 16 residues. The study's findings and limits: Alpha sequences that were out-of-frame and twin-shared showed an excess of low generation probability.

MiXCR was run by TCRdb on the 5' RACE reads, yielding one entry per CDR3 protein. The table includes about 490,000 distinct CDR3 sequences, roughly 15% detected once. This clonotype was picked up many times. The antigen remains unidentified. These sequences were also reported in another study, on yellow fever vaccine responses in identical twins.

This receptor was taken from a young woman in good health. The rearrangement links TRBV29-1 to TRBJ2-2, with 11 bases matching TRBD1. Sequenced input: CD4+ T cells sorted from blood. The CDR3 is CSVPPPGQGGTGELFF. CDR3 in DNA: TGCAGCGTTCCCCCCCCGGGACAGGGGGGCACCGGGGAGCTGTTTTTT.